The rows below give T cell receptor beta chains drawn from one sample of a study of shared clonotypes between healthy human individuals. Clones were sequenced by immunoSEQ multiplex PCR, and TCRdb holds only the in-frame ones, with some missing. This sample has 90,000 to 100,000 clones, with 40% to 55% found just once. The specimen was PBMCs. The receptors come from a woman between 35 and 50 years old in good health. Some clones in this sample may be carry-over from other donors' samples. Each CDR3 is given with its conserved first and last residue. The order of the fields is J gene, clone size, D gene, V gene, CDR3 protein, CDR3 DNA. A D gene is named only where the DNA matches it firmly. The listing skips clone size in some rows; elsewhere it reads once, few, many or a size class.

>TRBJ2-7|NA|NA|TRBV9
CASSVGSGAGTYEQYF
TGTGCCAGCAGCGTAGGGTCGGGCGCTGGAACCTACGAGCAGTACTTC
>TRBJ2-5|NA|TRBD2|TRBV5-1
CASGLAGAKETQYF
TGCGCCAGCGGACTAGCGGGAGCGAAGGAGACCCAGTACTTC
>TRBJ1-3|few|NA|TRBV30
CARTQGLPGNTIYF
TGTGCCAGAACACAGGGACTACCTGGAAACACCATATATTTT
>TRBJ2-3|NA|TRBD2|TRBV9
CASSVGAGGGADTQYF
TGTGCCAGCAGCGTGGGAGCGGGGGGTGGGGCAGATACGCAGTATTTT
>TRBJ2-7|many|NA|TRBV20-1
CSAGRYEQYF
TGCAGTGCTGGGCGGTACGAGCAGTACTTC
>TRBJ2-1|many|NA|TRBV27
CASSSTGRPYNEQFF
TGTGCCAGCAGTTCCACGGGCAGGCCTTACAATGAGCAGTTCTTC
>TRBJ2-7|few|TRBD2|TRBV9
CASNAGGPYEQYF
TGTGCCAGCAATGCGGGAGGGCCCTACGAGCAGTACTTC
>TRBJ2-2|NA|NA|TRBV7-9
CASSLAGSSGTGELFF
TGTGCCAGCAGCTTAGCGGGATCATCAGGCACCGGGGAGCTGTTTTTT
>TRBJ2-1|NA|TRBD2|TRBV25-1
CASSESLAGVNEQFF
TGTGCCAGCAGTGAGAGTCTAGCGGGAGTCAATGAGCAGTTCTTC
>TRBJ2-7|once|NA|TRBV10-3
CASSDKGSPSEQYF
TGTGCCAGCAGCGACAAGGGGTCTCCCTCCGAGCAGTACTTC
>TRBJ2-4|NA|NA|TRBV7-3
CASSQTLAKNIQYF
TGTGCCAGCAGCCAGACGTTAGCCAAAAACATTCAGTACTTC
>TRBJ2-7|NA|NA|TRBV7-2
CASSLAIGVSYEQYF
TGTGCCAGCAGCTTAGCCATAGGGGTCTCCTACGAGCAGTACTTC
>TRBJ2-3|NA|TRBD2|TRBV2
CASSSPGLAGAADTQYF
TGTGCCAGCAGTAGTCCGGGACTAGCGGGTGCGGCCGATACGCAGTATTTT
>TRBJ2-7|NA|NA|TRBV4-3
CASSQANGYEQYF
TGCGCCAGCAGCCAGGCGAACGGGTACGAGCAGTACTTC
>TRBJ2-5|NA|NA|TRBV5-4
CASSQGTEQETQYF
TGTGCCAGCAGCCAAGGGACGGAGCAAGAGACCCAGTACTTC
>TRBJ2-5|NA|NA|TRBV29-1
CSVGPLETQYF
TGCAGCGTTGGACCCTTAGAGACCCAGTACTTC
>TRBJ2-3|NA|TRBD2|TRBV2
CASREREATTDTQYF
TGTGCCAGCCGCGAGCGGGAGGCAACCACAGATACGCAGTATTTT
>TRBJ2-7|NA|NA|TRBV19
CASSIEGTAYEQYF
TGTGCCAGTAGTATAGAGGGAACGGCCTACGAGCAGTACTTC
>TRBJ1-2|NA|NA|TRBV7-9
CASSLAGLSNGYTF
TGTGCCAGCAGCTTGGCAGGATTGAGTAATGGCTACACCTTC
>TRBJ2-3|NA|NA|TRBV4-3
CASSPSIGSGADTQYF
TGCGCCAGCAGCCCATCGATCGGGAGTGGGGCAGATACGCAGTATTTT
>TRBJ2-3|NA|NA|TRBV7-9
CASSFRGTDTQYF
TGTGCCAGCAGCTTCAGGGGCACAGATACGCAGTATTTT
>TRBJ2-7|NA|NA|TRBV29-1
CSVPSPLGGEFEQYF
TGCAGCGTTCCCTCCCCCTTAGGGGGAGAATTCGAGCAGTACTTC
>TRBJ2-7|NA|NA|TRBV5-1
CASSLDGVGNEQYF
TGCGCCAGCAGCTTGGATGGCGTAGGGAACGAGCAGTACTTC
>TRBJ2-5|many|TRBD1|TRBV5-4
CASSSQSGGTETQYF
TGTGCCAGCAGCTCGCAGTCAGGGGGCACGGAGACCCAGTACTTC
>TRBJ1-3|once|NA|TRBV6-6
CASSSSSGNTIYF
TGTGCCAGTAGCTCTTCGTCTGGAAACACCATATATTTT
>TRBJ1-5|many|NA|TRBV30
CAWSVMTADQPQHF
TGTGCCTGGAGTGTGATGACGGCGGATCAGCCCCAGCATTTT
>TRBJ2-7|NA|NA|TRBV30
CAWSGQGYEQYF
TGTGCCTGGAGTGGTCAGGGCTACGAGCAGTACTTC
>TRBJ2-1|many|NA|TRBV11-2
CASSGLSFYNEQFF
TGTGCCAGCAGCGGACTGTCCTTCTACAATGAGCAGTTCTTC
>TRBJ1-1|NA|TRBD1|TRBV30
CAWTRTGHTEAFF
TGTGCCTGGACTCGGACAGGGCACACTGAAGCTTTCTTT
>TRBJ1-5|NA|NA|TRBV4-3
CASSQDLGQPQHF
TGCGCCAGCAGCCAAGATCTAGGTCAGCCCCAGCATTTT
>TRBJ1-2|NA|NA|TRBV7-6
CASSLGGTGSYGYTF
TGTGCCAGCAGCTTAGGGGGGACGGGGTCCTATGGCTACACCTTC
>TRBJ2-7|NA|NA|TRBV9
CASSPRGGSYEQYF
TGTGCCAGCAGCCCTAGGGGGGGCTCCTACGAGCAGTACTTC
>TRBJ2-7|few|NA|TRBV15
CATSGDSSSSYEQYF
TGTGCCACCAGTGGGGACTCATCGAGCTCCTACGAGCAGTACTTC
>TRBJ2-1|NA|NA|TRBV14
CASAVVEGNEQFF
TGTGCCAGCGCCGTTGTAGAAGGGAATGAGCAGTTCTTC
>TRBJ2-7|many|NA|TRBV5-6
CASRASGRVDYEQYF
TGTGCCAGCAGGGCCAGCGGCAGGGTAGACTACGAGCAGTACTTC
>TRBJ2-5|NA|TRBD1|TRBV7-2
CASSEGQGWSLGETQYF
TGTGCCAGCAGCGAAGGACAGGGGTGGAGTTTAGGAGAGACCCAGTACTTC